These 6 T cell receptor beta chains share one sample of origin, sequenced in a study of shared clonotypes between healthy human individuals. Here immunoSEQ multiplex PCR was the method, and the copy in TCRdb shows in-frame clones only, minus some. The sample holds about 490,000 clones, around 73% seen once. The sequenced material came from PBMCs. The receptor set was obtained from a woman aged 35 to 49 in good health. Some clones in this sample may be carry-over from other donors' samples.

This clone was observed a handful of times. This sequence joins TRBV28 and TRBJ2-3, with D hard to call. The CDR3 is 14 amino acids. CDR1 MDHEN and CDR2 SYDVKM come from the germline V gene. The V gene lost 2 bases and the J gene lost 4 bases, with 10 bases spanning the gap. CDR3 nucleotides: TGTGCCAGCAGTTTAGGGTCAGGCGCAGATACGCAGTATTTT. As protein: CASSLGSGADTQYF.

This clone is a singleton in its sample. Other nucleotide sequences in the sample specify the same CDR3. The V gene is TRBV5-1, the J gene TRBJ2-1; TRBD1 matches 9 bases. The V and J ends lost 4 bases and 3 bases, in that order; junction bases with no gene match: 5. The CDR3 extends over 15 amino acids. CDR1 and CDR2 (germline): SGHRS, YFSETQ. The CDR3 DNA reads as TGCGCCAGCAGCCTGGGGGGACAGGGCTACAATGAGCAGTTCTTC. Amino acids: CASSLGGQGYNEQFF.

This clone turned up a few times. The DNA of the CDR3 is TGTGCCAGCAGTTACGGGACAGACTCAGATACGCAGTATTTT. Translation: CASSYGTDSDTQYF. The chain employs TRBV6-5 and TRBJ2-3; 7 bases match TRBD1. V lost 2 bases to trimming and J lost 4 bases; unmatched junction nucleotides: 3. Germline CDR1 and CDR2: MNHEY and SVGAGI. CDR3 length equals 14 residues.

Notes on this clone: Different DNA sequences within this sample yield the same CDR3. The J gene is TRBJ2-7, the V gene TRBV19, with 9 bases that match TRBD1. In germline, CDR1 is LNHDA, CDR2 SQIVND (reference sequence). This CDR3 contains 14 residues. V trimming: 5 bases; J trimming: 2 bases; junction bases outside the gene matches: 4. This chain's CDR3 is CASSPRTGAYEQYF. As DNA, the CDR3 is TGTGCCAGTAGTCCACGGACAGGGGCCTACGAGCAGTACTTC.

The CDR3: CASSLITGELFF. For the CDR3, the DNA is TGTGCCAGCAGCTTAATTACCGGGGAGCTGTTTTTT. The V gene is TRBV7-3, the J gene TRBJ2-2, with D uncertain. The CDR3 contains 12 residues. Trimming stripped 1 base from V and 5 bases from J, with 2 bases between. Germline-derived CDR1 and CDR2 are SGHTA and FQGTGA.

Only a few counts were recorded for this clone. Distinct nucleotide sequences in the sample also encode this CDR3. V usage is TRBV30 and J usage is TRBJ1-5; D is uncertain. Germline CDR1 GTSNPN, CDR2 SVGIG (reference sequence). This CDR3 is built from 12 residues. Trimming shortened V by 1 base and J by 4 bases, and 5 bases separated the two germline ends. In nucleotides, the CDR3 is TGTGCCTGGAGTGGCGGAAATCAGCCCCAGCATTTT. Translated: CAWSGGNQPQHF.